The rows below give T cell receptor beta chains drawn from one sample of a study of cytomegalovirus exposure and HLA in healthy donors. Assay: immunoSEQ multiplex PCR; the TCRdb copy retains only in-frame clones and omits some. In the table there are roughly 200,000 clones, approximately 90% of which are singletons. The source material was PBMCs. Every receptor here comes from a boy aged 2 to 9 in good health and CMV-seronegative. CDR3s include the opening cysteine and the closing phenylalanine or tryptophan. The order of the fields is D gene, V gene, clone size, J gene, CDR3 protein, CDR3 DNA. The D gene is left open where the match is weak. Not every row has a clone size; where given, it reads once, few, many or a size class.

.	TRBV5-1	.	TRBJ2-3	CASSSDSSTDTQYF	TGCGCCAGCAGCTCTGACAGCTCCACAGATACGCAGTATTTT
TRBD1	TRBV6-5	.	TRBJ2-7	CASSSLPGAGGTEQYF	TGTGCCAGCAGTTCTCTTCCGGGGGCAGGGGGCACCGAGCAGTACTTC
.	TRBV6-5	once	TRBJ2-7	CASRGAGGAYEQYF	TGTGCCAGCAGAGGGGCAGGAGGGGCCTACGAGCAGTACTTC
TRBD2	TRBV7-9	.	TRBJ2-1	CSSSFPGTSGRVSYNEQFF	TGTTCCAGCAGCTTCCCCGGGACTAGCGGGAGGGTATCCTACAATGAGCAGTTCTTC
TRBD2	TRBV5-1	once	TRBJ2-5	CASSLYSGGGFETQYF	TGCGCCAGCAGCTTGTATAGCGGGGGGGGTTTCGAGACCCAGTACTTC
.	TRBV5-4	.	TRBJ2-2	CASSLGAGRVGITGELFF	TGTGCCAGCAGCTTGGGGGCCGGTAGAGTAGGAATAACCGGGGAGCTGTTTTTT
.	TRBV29-1	.	TRBJ1-2	CSVAAGGGYYGYTF	TGCAGCGTCGCCGCTGGGGGGGGCTACTATGGCTACACCTTC
.	TRBV28	.	TRBJ2-3	CASSLGGSPTPLDTQYF	TGTGCCAGCAGTTTGGGGGGATCACCGACCCCATTGGATACGCAGTATTTT
TRBD1	TRBV5-4	.	TRBJ2-7	CASRTDRGSYYEQYF	TGTGCCAGCAGGACTGACAGGGGCTCCTACTACGAGCAGTACTTC
.	TRBV29-1	.	TRBJ1-2	CSAKTLTGPPNYGYTF	TGCAGCGCGAAGACCCTTACAGGCCCCCCAAACTATGGCTACACCTTC
.	TRBV27	.	TRBJ2-2	CASHPAVSGELFF	TGTGCCAGCCACCCCGCGGTATCCGGGGAGCTGTTTTTT
.	TRBV5-4	few	TRBJ1-1	CASSLGGGGMNTEAFF	TGTGCCAGCAGTTTGGGCGGGGGGGGAATGAACACTGAAGCTTTCTTT
.	TRBV19	.	TRBJ2-7	CASSPTGTTLNEQYF	TGTGCCAGTAGTCCCACCGGGACAACGCTAAACGAGCAGTACTTC
TRBD2	TRBV6-1	.	TRBJ2-7	CASSEASGGEQYF	TGTGCCAGCAGTGAAGCCTCGGGAGGCGAGCAGTACTTC
.	TRBV6-1	.	TRBJ2-3	CASRRRTADRGTQYF	TGTGCCAGCAGAAGAAGGACGGCGGATCGGGGTACGCAGTATTTT
TRBD2	TRBV5-8	.	TRBJ2-2	CASSPGLAGGGGELFF	TGTGCCAGCAGCCCCGGACTAGCGGGAGGCGGCGGGGAGCTGTTTTTT
.	TRBV28	.	TRBJ2-7	CASSFWARDGPSEQYF	TGTGCCAGCAGTTTCTGGGCGCGGGACGGCCCTTCCGAGCAGTACTTC
TRBD2	TRBV27	.	TRBJ2-3	CASSGSWRGGDTQYF	TGTGCCAGCAGTGGGAGCTGGCGGGGGGGAGATACGCAGTATTTT
TRBD2	TRBV7-3	.	TRBJ2-1	CASSLTGRAPYNEQFF	TGTGCCAGCAGCTTAACGGGGAGGGCCCCCTACAATGAGCAGTTCTTC
TRBD1	TRBV28	few	TRBJ1-2	CASSPGTEYGYTF	TGTGCCAGCAGTCCCGGGACAGAGTATGGCTACACCTTC
TRBD1	TRBV7-9	.	TRBJ2-7	CASSRTGGIDEQYF	TGTGCCAGCTCAAGGACAGGGGGAATCGACGAGCAGTACTTC
TRBD2	TRBV18	.	TRBJ2-1	CASSPFLAGVPLDEQFF	TGTGCCAGCTCACCATTCCTAGCGGGAGTGCCTTTGGATGAGCAGTTCTTC
TRBD1	TRBV9	once	TRBJ1-2	CASPERIRGRHTAGYTF	TGTGCCAGCCCCGAGCGGATCAGGGGGCGACACACGGCTGGCTACACCTTC
.	TRBV27	.	TRBJ2-3	CASSLSAGVGGTDTQYF	TGTGCCAGCAGTTTATCGGCAGGGGTGGGGGGCACAGATACGCAGTATTTT
TRBD1	TRBV5-1	.	TRBJ2-7	CASSLDRGREQYF	TGCGCCAGCAGCCTAGACAGGGGCCGCGAGCAGTACTTC
.	TRBV18	.	TRBJ2-7	CASSPPSLARVENEQYF	TGTGCCAGCTCACCACCATCATTAGCGAGGGTTGAAAACGAGCAGTACTTC
TRBD2	TRBV25-1	.	TRBJ2-7	CASTSPLLAENTYEQYF	TGTGCCAGCACTTCTCCCCTACTAGCGGAGAATACCTACGAGCAGTACTTC
.	TRBV11-2	.	TRBJ2-3	CASSLVLSTDTQYF	TGTGCCAGCAGCTTAGTCCTCTCCACAGATACGCAGTATTTT
TRBD2	TRBV7-9	.	TRBJ2-1	CASSPYQWGTSVNYNEQFF	TGTGCCAGCAGCCCCTATCAATGGGGGACTAGCGTTAACTACAATGAGCAGTTCTTC
TRBD2	TRBV7-9	.	TRBJ2-7	CSSSSDQTSEAYEQYF	TGTTCCAGCAGCTCTGACCAGACTAGCGAGGCCTACGAGCAGTACTTC
TRBD1	TRBV7-9	.	TRBJ2-7	CASSSRGLGFAYEQYF	TGTGCCAGCAGTTCCAGGGGGCTTGGATTCGCCTACGAGCAGTACTTC
TRBD2	TRBV9	.	TRBJ2-7	CASSVDPSGYEQYF	TGTGCCAGCAGCGTAGATCCTAGCGGATACGAGCAGTACTTC
.	TRBV28	.	TRBJ1-1	CASSWAGMTEAFF	TGTGCCAGCAGTTGGGCAGGGATGACTGAAGCTTTCTTT
TRBD2	TRBV29-1	.	TRBJ2-3	CSAPTGLAGITDTQYF	TGCAGCGCCCCCACTGGACTAGCGGGGATCACAGATACGCAGTATTTT
.	TRBV5-1	.	TRBJ1-1	CASSFGSGNTEAFF	TGCGCCAGCAGCTTTGGGTCAGGGAACACTGAAGCTTTCTTT